The rows below give T cell receptor beta chains drawn from one sample of a study of cytomegalovirus exposure and HLA in healthy donors. Sequencing used immunoSEQ multiplex PCR; TCRdb keeps in-frame clones, though not all of them. The data contain around 190,000 clones, about 80% of them seen just once; the ten biggest clones take up roughly 3%. Source material: PBMCs. These receptor sequences come from a woman in her twenties or thirties in good health and CMV-seronegative. Each CDR3 is given with its conserved first and last residue. A D gene is named only where the DNA matches it firmly. Only part of the rows carry a size: once, few, many, or a class if the clone is expanded.

D gene	clone size	V gene	J gene	CDR3 DNA	CDR3 protein
TRBD1	-	TRBV4-1	TRBJ1-2	TGCGCCAGCAGCCTGGTGGACAGGTCTAACTATGGCTACACCTTC	CASSLVDRSNYGYTF
TRBD2	-	TRBV5-6	TRBJ2-5	TGTGCCAGCAGCTACGGTGCTAGCGGGAGGGCCGGAGAGACCCAGTACTTC	CASSYGASGRAGETQYF
TRBD2	once	TRBV7-6	TRBJ2-5	TGTGCCAGCAGCTTATCCAGAGCGGGGCAAGAGACCCAGTACTTC	CASSLSRAGQETQYF
TRBD2	-	TRBV9	TRBJ2-7	TGTGCCAGCAGCGTAGGGCTAGCGGGAGTTTACGAGCAGTACTTC	CASSVGLAGVYEQYF
-	-	TRBV19	TRBJ2-1	TGTGCCAGTAGTATAGACGGCGGGTCCTACAATGAGCAGTTCTTC	CASSIDGGSYNEQFF
-	-	TRBV20-1	TRBJ1-2	TGCAGTGCTAGACAGTTCTATGGCTACACCTTC	CSARQFYGYTF
-	-	TRBV14	TRBJ2-7	TGTGCCAGCAGCAGGAGGGGCTCCTACGAGCAGTACTTC	CASSRRGSYEQYF
TRBD1	-	TRBV4-2	TRBJ1-2	TGTGCCAGCAGCCAACGGACAGGGGAAGATACTAGCGGCTACACCTTC	CASSQRTGEDTSGYTF
TRBD2	few	TRBV27	TRBJ2-5	TGTGCCAGCAGTTCCAGGGTAGCGGGGGGGTCAGAGACCCAGTACTTC	CASSSRVAGGSETQYF
-	-	TRBV6-5	TRBJ2-2	TGTGCCAGCAATTCGGACACCGGGGAGCTGTTTTTT	CASNSDTGELFF
-	-	TRBV19	TRBJ1-5	TGTGCCAGTAGTACTGGTGGGGGGAGCGGTCAGCCCCAGCATTTT	CASSTGGGSGQPQHF
-	-	TRBV27	TRBJ2-7	TGTGCCAGCAGTTTATCAGGCGGGCGCTACGAGCAGTACTTC	CASSLSGGRYEQYF
TRBD1	-	TRBV2	TRBJ2-5	TGTGCCAGCAGTGAAGATTTGACAGGGCCAGGGACCCAGTACTTC	CASSEDLTGPGTQYF
-	once	TRBV7-9	TRBJ1-1	TGTGCCAGCAGCTTCCGGGGGGGTACTGAAGCTTTCTTT	CASSFRGGTEAFF
-	-	TRBV18	TRBJ1-2	TGTGCCAGCTCTGACAGCCTCTATGGCTACACCTTC	CASSDSLYGYTF
TRBD1	-	TRBV5-1	TRBJ2-5	TGCGCCAGCGGCCTCGGGACAGGGGGCCCGGAGACCCAGTACTTC	CASGLGTGGPETQYF
-	-	TRBV27	TRBJ1-1	TGTGCCAGCAGTTTCTCCGGGACTGAAGCTTTCTTT	CASSFSGTEAFF
TRBD1	-	TRBV7-8	TRBJ1-5	TGTGCCAGCAGCTTAGTCCCCAGACAGGGGAGCAATCAGCCCCAGCATTTT	CASSLVPRQGSNQPQHF
-	few	TRBV28	TRBJ1-1	TGTGCCAGCAGTTTAGAGCCCCTGAACACTGAAGCTTTCTTT	CASSLEPLNTEAFF
-	-	TRBV12-5	TRBJ2-5	TGTGCTAGTGGTTCCCGATGGGAGCAGTACTTC	CASGSRWEQYF
TRBD1	-	TRBV4-1	TRBJ1-2	TGCGCCAGCAGCCAAGGTAGAACGGGAACAGGGGGCAGTGGCTACACCTTC	CASSQGRTGTGGSGYTF
-	-	TRBV7-9	TRBJ1-1	TGTGCCAGCAGCCTAGGGAGGACTGAAGCTTTCTTT	CASSLGRTEAFF